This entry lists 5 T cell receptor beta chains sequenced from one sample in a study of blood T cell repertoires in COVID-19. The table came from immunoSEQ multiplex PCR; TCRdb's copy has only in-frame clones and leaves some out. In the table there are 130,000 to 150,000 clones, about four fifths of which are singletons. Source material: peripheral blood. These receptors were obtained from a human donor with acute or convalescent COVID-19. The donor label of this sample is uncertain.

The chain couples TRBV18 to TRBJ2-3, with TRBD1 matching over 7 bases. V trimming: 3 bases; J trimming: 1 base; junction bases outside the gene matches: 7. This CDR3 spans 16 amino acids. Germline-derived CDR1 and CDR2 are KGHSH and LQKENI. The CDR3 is CASSPSGTVGTDTQYF. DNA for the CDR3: TGTGCCAGCTCACCTTCCGGGACAGTGGGCACAGATACGCAGTATTTT.

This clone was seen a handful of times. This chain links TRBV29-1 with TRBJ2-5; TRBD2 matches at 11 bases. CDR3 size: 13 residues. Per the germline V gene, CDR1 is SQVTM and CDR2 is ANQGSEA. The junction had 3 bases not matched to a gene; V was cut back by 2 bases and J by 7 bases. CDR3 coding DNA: TGCAGCGTTGAAATTAGCGGGGGGGGGACCCAGTACTTC. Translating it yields CSVEISGGGTQYF.

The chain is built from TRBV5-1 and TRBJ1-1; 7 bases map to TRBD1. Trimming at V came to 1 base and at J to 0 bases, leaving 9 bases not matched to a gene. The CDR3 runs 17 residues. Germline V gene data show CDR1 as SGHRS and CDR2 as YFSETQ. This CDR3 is CASSLIAGGTMNTEAFF. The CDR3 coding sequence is TGCGCCAGCAGCTTGATTGCAGGGGGGACCATGAACACTGAAGCTTTCTTT.

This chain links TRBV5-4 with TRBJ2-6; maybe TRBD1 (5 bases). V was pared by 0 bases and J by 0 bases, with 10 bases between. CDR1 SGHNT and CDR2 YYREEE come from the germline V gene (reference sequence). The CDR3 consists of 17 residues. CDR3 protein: CASSLGGTRSGANVLTF. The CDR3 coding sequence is TGTGCCAGCAGCTTGGGGGGCACCCGCTCTGGGGCCAACGTCCTGACTTTC.

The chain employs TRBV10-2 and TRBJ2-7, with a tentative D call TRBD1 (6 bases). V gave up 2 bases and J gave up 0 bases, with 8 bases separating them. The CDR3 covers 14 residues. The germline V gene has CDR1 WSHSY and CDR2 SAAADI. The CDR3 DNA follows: TGCGCCAGCAGTGAGCAGGGGTACTCCTACGAGCAGTACTTC. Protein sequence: CASSEQGYSYEQYF.